Following are 14 T cell receptor beta chains from one sample sequenced in a study of early T cells in non-severe SARS-CoV-2 infection. TCRdb fed the 5' RACE reads into MiXCR, producing one record per CDR3 protein. The data hold 15,000 to 25,000 distinct CDR3 sequences, with roughly 4.3% observed a single time. Input material: whole blood. Every receptor here comes from an adult who was a healthcare worker with PCR-confirmed SARS-CoV-2 infection or an uninfected control (not recorded which).

This clonotype was counted at least ten times. The chain employs TRBV4-3 and TRBJ2-4; no firm D call. The CDR3 contains 14 residues. Germline lookup yields CDR1 LGHNA and CDR2 YSLEER. V was trimmed by 0 bases and J by 11 bases, leaving 14 bases between them. In nucleotides, the CDR3 is TGCGCCAGCAGCCAAGACCTCTTACCGGGCCTTCAGTACTTC. Amino acid sequence: CASSQDLLPGLQYF.

The chain has TRBV7-3 and TRBJ2-1; TRBD2 agrees at 10 bases. In germline, CDR1 is SGHTA, CDR2 FQGTGA. The trim removed 5 bases at V and 4 bases at J, leaving 5 bases unmatched. The length of the CDR3 is 15 residues. The CDR3 bases are TGTGCCAGCAGCGAACCGGGACTAGCGTACAATGAGCAGTTCTTC. Encoded protein: CASSEPGLAYNEQFF.

This clonotype was seen ten or more times. The V and J genes are TRBV6-6 and TRBJ1-1; no firm D call. The CDR3 spans 15 residues. Germline-derived CDR1 and CDR2 are MNHNY and SVGAGI (reference sequence). V was cut by 2 bases and J by 1 base, with 11 bases left in between. The CDR3 nucleotides are TGTGCCAGCAGTTACAAGGCTGGAAGGAACACTGAAGCTTTCTTT. Translating gives CASSYKAGRNTEAFF.

Ten or more counts support this clonotype. The gene calls are TRBV29-1 and TRBJ2-3; TRBD2 is a possible D gene (6 bases). Germline V CDR1 and CDR2: SQVTM, ANQGSEA. The CDR3 covers 12 residues. V shed 7 bases and J shed 6 bases, with 14 bases lying between them. The CDR3 protein is CSAGDSGDTQYF. CDR3 bases: TGCAGCGCTGGGGACTCCGGGGATACGCAGTATTTT.

A few counts support this clonotype. The DNA of the CDR3 is TGTGCCAGCAGCTTAGCCTCGGGCAGGGCCACAGATACGCAGTATTTT. This sequence encodes CASSLASGRATDTQYF. This chain joins TRBV7-8 and TRBJ2-3, with a possible D match to TRBD1 (5 bases). Trimming cost V 0 bases and J 2 bases, with 12 bases left between them. Per germline, CDR1 SGHVS and CDR2 FQNEAQ. This CDR3 region has 16 residues. The full variable domain, in which reference TRBV7-8 and TRBJ2-3 provide the parts outside the CDR3, is GAGVSQSPRYKVAKRGQDVALRCDPISGHVSLFWYQQALGQGPEFLTYFQNEAQLDKSGLPSDRFFAERPEGSVSTLKIQRTQQEDSAVYLCASSLASGRATDTQYFGPGTRLTVL.

This clonotype was detected ten times or more. The chain couples TRBV18 to TRBJ1-1, with TRBD1 matching over 8 bases. The germline CDR1 and CDR2 sequences are KGHSH and LQKENI. The CDR3 runs 12 residues. With 4 bases clipped from V and 14 bases from J, the junction kept 9 bases outside the gene matches. As DNA, the CDR3 is TGTGCCAGCTCACGAGACAGGGGTATCACCTTCTTT. It translates to CASSRDRGITFF.

The table lists this clonotype with many counts. The chain uses TRBV29-1 and TRBJ2-1; 9 bases are a match to TRBD1. The V gene end was trimmed by 6 bases and the J gene end by 5 bases; junction bases not matched to a gene: 8. From germline, CDR1 is SQVTM and CDR2 ANQGSEA. This CDR3 comprises 14 residues. The CDR3 bases are TGCAGCGTGGACGCGACAGGGGGGGACAATGAGCAGTTCTTC. It translates to CSVDATGGDNEQFF.

The sample holds many counts of this clonotype. The rearrangement uses TRBV30 and TRBJ1-1, with D maybe TRBD1 (5 bases). CDR1 GTSNPN and CDR2 SVGIG come from the germline V gene (reference sequence). CDR3 size: 12 residues. The germline V and J ends were trimmed by 2 bases and 6 bases, with 10 bases remaining between them. The CDR3 reads CAWSSGSPEAFF. CDR3 coding DNA: TGTGCCTGGAGTTCAGGGAGCCCTGAAGCTTTCTTT. Complete variable domain (other parts from reference TRBV30 and TRBJ1-1): SQTIHQWPATLVQPVGSPLSLECTVEGTSNPNLYWYRQAAGRGLQLLFYSVGIGQISSEVPQNLSASRPQDRQFILSSKKLLLSDSGFYLCAWSSGSPEAFFGQGTRLTVV.

This clonotype was recorded at least ten times. V is TRBV2 and J is TRBJ2-1, with TRBD2 matching over 13 bases. This CDR3 is built from 17 residues. Germline loops: CDR1 SNHLY, CDR2 FYNNEI. V trimming: 9 bases; J trimming: 0 bases; junction bases outside the gene matches: 8. Here the CDR3 DNA reads TGTGCCAGTCGACTAGCGGGGGGCCCGAGCTCCTACAATGAGCAGTTCTTC. It translates to CASRLAGGPSSYNEQFF.

This clonotype was seen many times. J is TRBJ2-5 and V is TRBV29-1, with 9 nucleotides matching TRBD1. CDR1 is SQVTM and CDR2 is ANQGSEA in the germline V gene. The J segment lost 2 bases and the V segment lost 8 bases, leaving 6 bases of the junction unmatched. This CDR3 comprises 13 residues. The CDR3 spells CSSWDRVQETQYF. Written as DNA, the CDR3 is TGCAGCTCCTGGGACAGGGTGCAAGAGACCCAGTACTTC.

In this sample, this clonotype turned up many times. The genes are TRBV5-1 and TRBJ1-1; TRBD1 is a possible D gene (6 bases). Germline lookup yields CDR1 SGHRS and CDR2 YFSETQ. This CDR3 has 17 amino acids. V was trimmed by 4 bases and J by 1 base, leaving 20 bases between them. The CDR3 nucleotides are TGCGCCAGCAGCCCAAGCCCGGCTCACAGGGAGAACACTGAAGCTTTCTTT. It specifies CASSPSPAHRENTEAFF.

This clonotype was seen at least ten times. The gene calls are TRBV19 and TRBJ1-5; 11 bases map to TRBD1. The CDR3 spans 15 residues. The trim removed 8 bases at V and 6 bases at J, leaving 9 bases unmatched. Germline loops: CDR1 LNHDA, CDR2 SQIVND (reference sequence). CDR3 protein: CASSGTGGRGQPQHF. For the CDR3, the DNA is TGTGCCAGTTCTGGGACAGGGGGAAGGGGTCAGCCCCAGCATTTT.

This clonotype was observed many times. The chain combines TRBV4-3 with TRBJ1-4; 8 bases match TRBD1. Germline-derived CDR1 and CDR2 are LGHNA and YSLEER. This CDR3 is 15 amino acids long. The V gene end was trimmed by 2 bases and the J gene end by 8 bases; junction bases not matched to a gene: 7. The CDR3 sequence is CASSQQRTGREKLFF. The DNA of the CDR3 is TGCGCCAGCAGCCAACAAAGGACAGGGAGAGAAAAACTGTTTTTT.

The V and J genes are TRBV4-1 and TRBJ2-7; a possible D gene is TRBD2 (6 bases). The CDR3 has 12 amino acids. Germline V gene lookup returns CDR1 MGHRA and CDR2 YSYEKL. With 1 base removed from V and 6 bases from J, the gap between germline ends came to 7 bases. The CDR3 DNA is TGCGCCAGCAGCCAAGTGGGGGGCGAGCAGTACTTC. This codes for CASSQVGGEQYF.